Following are 25 T cell receptor beta chains from one sample sequenced in a study of blood T cell repertoires in COVID-19. Repertoires were generated with immunoSEQ multiplex PCR, while TCRdb's copy carries only in-frame clones and drops some. The top ten clones hold 1.2% of a sample with over 200,000 clones, 80% to 90% of them seen once. Sequencing was performed on PBMCs or T cells enriched from blood (not recorded which). These receptors all stem from a man aged 30 to 39 who had recovered from COVID-19.

The chain links TRBV10-2 to TRBJ2-7, with 8 bases fitting TRBD2. V lost 7 bases, J lost 1 base, and 6 bases stayed unmatched. This CDR3 spans 14 amino acids. The germline V gene has CDR1 WSHSY and CDR2 SAAADI. CDR3 DNA sequence: TGCGCCAGCACGGGAGCGGGAGAATCCTACGAGCAGTACTTC. Amino acid sequence: CASTGAGESYEQYF.

V and J are TRBV4-1 and TRBJ1-3; D possibly corresponds to TRBD1 (5 bases). The length of the CDR3 is 16 residues. V lost 0 bases to trimming and J lost 2 bases, with 11 bases between them. Germline V CDR1 and CDR2: MGHRA, YSYEKL. CDR3 DNA: TGCGCCAGCAGCCAAGATCAGGGTCTAGCTGGAAACACCATATATTTT. As protein: CASSQDQGLAGNTIYF.

V is TRBV4-3 and J is TRBJ1-5; TRBD1 agrees at 8 bases. This CDR3 has 15 residues. Unmatched junction bases numbered 4, after V lost 3 bases and J lost 3 bases. Germline loops: CDR1 LGHNA, CDR2 YSLEER. The CDR3 protein is CASSHDRGVNQPQHF. CDR3 in DNA: TGCGCCAGCAGCCATGACAGGGGAGTCAATCAGCCCCAGCATTTT.

Regarding this clone: Other DNA sequences in this sample translate to the same CDR3. This sequence joins TRBV6-5 and TRBJ2-5, with TRBD1 as a possible D gene (5 bases). This CDR3 region has 15 residues. Germline CDR1 MNHEY, CDR2 SVGAGI. Trimming shortened V by 5 bases and J by 2 bases, and 15 bases separated the two germline ends. Written as DNA, the CDR3 is TGTGCCAGCAGTAGTGGTGGGGCTGGACAAGAGACCCAGTACTTC. Translating gives CASSSGGAGQETQYF.

The V and J genes are TRBV7-9 and TRBJ2-2; D is uncertain. Germline CDR1 reads SEHNR; CDR2 reads FQNEAQ (reference sequence). Trimming pared 10 bases from V and 0 bases from J, leaving 18 bases between. The CDR3 consists of 16 residues. The CDR3 reads CAISPNQAPNTGELFF. DNA of the CDR3: TGTGCCATCTCACCTAATCAGGCGCCGAACACCGGGGAGCTGTTTTTT.

This clone has a single count. This sequence joins TRBV2 and TRBJ2-1, with D possibly matching TRBD1 (5 bases). The germline V gene encodes CDR1 SNHLY and CDR2 FYNNEI. CDR3 size: 12 residues. V dropped 6 bases and J dropped 8 bases, with 11 bases sitting between them. The CDR3 bases are TGTGCCAGCAGGGCGGACAACTATGAGCAGTTCTTC. This gives the protein CASRADNYEQFF.

The chain links TRBV19 to TRBJ2-1; 15 nucleotides agree with TRBD2. V trimming: 4 bases; J trimming: 7 bases; junction bases outside the gene matches: 5. Germline CDR1 LNHDA, CDR2 SQIVND (reference sequence). The CDR3 covers 16 residues. The CDR3 region has the DNA TGTGCCAGTAGTACTTGGACTAGCGGGAGGGGTAATGAGCAGTTCTTC. This encodes CASSTWTSGRGNEQFF. Full variable domain (missing parts from reference TRBV19 and TRBJ2-1): DGGITQSPKYLFRKEGQNVTLSCEQNLNHDAMYWYRQDPGQGLRLIYYSQIVNDFQKGDIAEGYSVSREKKESFPLTVTSAQKNPTAFYLCASSTWTSGRGNEQFFGPGTRLTVL.

This clone was observed a few times. CDR3 coding DNA: TGCAGCGTTTGGGACAGGGGTTACACCATATATTTT. Amino acids: CSVWDRGYTIYF. The rearrangement links TRBV29-1 to TRBJ1-3, with TRBD1 identical over 10 bases. J lost 8 bases, V lost 5 bases, and 3 bases had no gene match. This CDR3 comprises 12 residues. Germline V gives CDR1 SQVTM, CDR2 ANQGSEA.

The rearrangement uses TRBV7-2 and TRBJ2-3; D might be TRBD1 (5 bases). CDR1 and CDR2 from the germline V gene are SGHTA and FQGNSA. Between the trimmed V and J ends, which lost 0 bases and 10 bases, there was a span of 14 bases. The CDR3 extends over 14 amino acids. The DNA for the CDR3 is TGTGCCAGCAGCTTAGCGGACATGAAAGTTTCGCAGTATTTT. Translating gives CASSLADMKVSQYF.

The rearrangement links TRBV7-2 to TRBJ1-5; 9 bases line up with TRBD1. Germline CDR1 SGHTA, CDR2 FQGNSA. The trim removed 1 base at V and 7 bases at J, leaving 5 bases unmatched. The CDR3 runs 15 residues. CDR3 sequence (DNA): TGTGCCAGCAGCTTAGGAGGACAGGGGTGGCAGCCCCAGCATTTT. Translation gives CASSLGGQGWQPQHF. The full variable domain, rest sourced from reference TRBV7-2 and TRBJ1-5, is GAGVSQSPSNKVTEKGKDVELRCDPISGHTALYWYRQSLGQGLEFLIYFQGNSAPDKSGLPSDRFSAERTGGSVSTLTIQRTQQEDSAVYLCASSLGGQGWQPQHFGDGTRLSIL.

The chain joins TRBV5-6 to TRBJ1-6, with TRBD1 matching over 7 bases. Germline assignment: CDR1 SGHDT and CDR2 YYEEEE. The length of the CDR3 is 19 residues. V was clipped by 0 bases and J by 0 bases; unmatched bases: 9. The CDR3 sequence: CASSLDGTAESSYNSPLHF. Written as DNA, the CDR3 is TGTGCCAGCAGCTTGGATGGGACAGCCGAGAGCTCCTATAATTCACCCCTCCACTTT. The complete variable domain, with remaining parts taken from reference TRBV5-6 and TRBJ1-6, reads DAGVTQSPTHLIKTRGQQVTLRCSPKSGHDTVSWYQQALGQGPQFIFQYYEEEERQRGNFPDRFSGHQFPNYSSELNVNALLLGDSALYLCASSLDGTAESSYNSPLHFGNGTRLTVT.

As to this clone: The sample holds other DNA sequences that translate to the same CDR3. The chain employs TRBV3-1 (or the pseudogene TRBV3-2) and TRBJ2-2, with D possibly being TRBD2 (5 bases). This CDR3 contains 14 residues. Per the germline V gene, CDR1 is LGHDT and CDR2 is YNNKEL (reference sequence). The ends were cut back, 1 base at V and 5 bases at J, with 8 bases in the middle. The chain's CDR3 is CASSQVGGTGELFF. The CDR3 nucleotides are TGTGCCAGCAGCCAAGTAGGAGGTACCGGGGAGCTGTTTTTT.

This clone has a handful of counts. The chain couples TRBV5-1 to TRBJ1-2; D is unresolved. The CDR3 loop spans 14 amino acids. Trimming pared 5 bases from V and 2 bases from J, leaving 13 bases between. CDR1 SGHRS and CDR2 YFSETQ come from the germline V gene. The CDR3 sequence: CASRTNSLNYGYTF. The CDR3 bases are TGCGCCAGCAGGACTAATTCCCTCAACTATGGCTACACCTTC. Full variable domain (missing parts from reference TRBV5-1 and TRBJ1-2): KAGVTQTPRYLIKTRGQQVTLSCSPISGHRSVSWYQQTPGQGLQFLFEYFSETQRNKGNFPGRFSGRQFSNSRSEMNVSTLELGDSALYLCASRTNSLNYGYTFGSGTRLTVV.

The gene calls are TRBV21-1 and TRBJ1-2; the table's TRBD1 call for D was not verified on the DNA. TRBV21-1 is labeled a pseudogene. The CDR3 sequence is 15 residues long. The CDR3 region has the DNA TGTGCCAGCCGTGAACGGGACAGGGAGTTCTATGGCTACACCTTC. This gives the protein CASRERDREFYGYTF.

The rearrangement links TRBV6-5 to TRBJ1-6, with TRBD1 matching over 7 bases. Germline CDR1 and CDR2: MNHEY and SVGAGI. V gave up 6 bases and J gave up 1 base; unmatched junction bases: 3. The CDR3 contains 15 residues. CDR3 loop: CASRKGQSYNSPLHF. The DNA for the CDR3 is TGTGCCAGCAGAAAGGGACAGTCCTATAATTCACCCCTCCACTTT.

The V call is TRBV5-5, the J call TRBJ2-7; the D gene is possibly TRBD1 (6 bases). The CDR3 has 14 residues. Trimming shortened V by 3 bases and J by 3 bases, and 13 bases separated the two germline ends. Germline V CDR1 and CDR2: SGHKS, YYEKEE (reference sequence). The CDR3 sequence: CASSWADRFYEQYF. The CDR3 DNA reads TGTGCCAGCAGCTGGGCCGACAGGTTCTACGAGCAGTACTTC.

V gene TRBV6-5 combines with J gene TRBJ2-2; perhaps TRBD1 as D (5 bases). Germline V gives CDR1 MNHEY, CDR2 SVGAGI. This CDR3 region has 16 residues. Trimming took off 0 bases at V and 2 bases at J, with 10 bases between the two ends. This chain's CDR3 is CASSYSGLGNTGELFF. The CDR3 nucleotides are TGTGCCAGCAGTTACTCGGGGCTAGGAAACACCGGGGAGCTGTTTTTT.

The genes are TRBV11-2 and TRBJ2-1; possibly TRBD1 for D (6 bases). CDR3 length: 15 residues. Trimming pared 5 bases from V and 0 bases from J, leaving 11 bases between. Germline CDR1 reads SGHAT; CDR2 reads FQNNGV. The CDR3: CASSPGTSSYNEQFF. CDR3 DNA: TGTGCCAGCAGCCCTGGGACAAGCTCCTACAATGAGCAGTTCTTC.

V is TRBV27 and J is TRBJ2-1; 9 bases are a match to TRBD2. The CDR3 is 17 residues long. J gave up 6 bases and V 2 bases, and 11 bases lay outside the gene matches. CDR1 is MNHEY and CDR2 is SMNVEV in the germline V gene (reference sequence). The CDR3 nucleotides are TGTGCCAGCAGTTTAAGTAGGGTGGCGGGAGGGGCCAATGAGCAGTTCTTC. This sequence encodes CASSLSRVAGGANEQFF.

The V gene is TRBV11-3, the J gene TRBJ2-7, with D possibly matching TRBD1 (5 bases). Trimming removed 2 bases from V and 0 bases from J, with 8 bases in between. Germline V lookup: CDR1 SGHNT, CDR2 YENEEA. The CDR3 is 14 amino acids. The CDR3 DNA reads TGTGCCAGCAGCTTATGGCAGGGCTCCTACGAGCAGTACTTC. Translation gives CASSLWQGSYEQYF.

This clone was seen just once. The V gene is TRBV3-1 (or the pseudogene TRBV3-2), the J gene TRBJ1-5; 8 bases match TRBD1. CDR3 length: 15 residues. Germline CDR1 reads LGHDT; CDR2 reads YNNKEL (reference sequence). V was clipped by 1 base and J by 3 bases; unmatched bases: 2. The DNA for the CDR3 is TGTGCCAGCAGCCAAGGGACAGGGAACAATCAGCCCCAGCATTTT. Translated: CASSQGTGNNQPQHF.

V and J are TRBV3-1 (or the pseudogene TRBV3-2) and TRBJ2-3; 8 positions agree with TRBD2. Germline loops: CDR1 LGHDT, CDR2 YNNKEL (reference sequence). This CDR3 is 16 amino acids long. After removal of 4 bases from V and 2 bases from J, the junction contained 8 bases not matched to a gene. For the CDR3, the DNA is TGTGCCAGCAGCCGACTAGCGACGACCCTCACAGATACGCAGTATTTT. Translation: CASSRLATTLTDTQYF.

The rearrangement joins TRBV6-6 to TRBJ2-2, with D possibly matching TRBD1 (5 bases). Trimming removed 2 bases at V and 0 bases at J, with 7 bases between. The germline CDR1 and CDR2 sequences are MNHNY and SVGAGI (reference sequence). The CDR3 covers 15 residues. The CDR3 DNA reads TGTGCCAGCAGTTACGGACAAACGAACACCGGGGAGCTGTTTTTT. Its protein is CASSYGQTNTGELFF.

V gene TRBV27 combines with J gene TRBJ2-7, with 7 positions matching TRBD2. CDR1 is MNHEY and CDR2 is SMNVEV in the germline V gene (reference sequence). CDR3 length: 14 residues. J lost 2 bases, V lost 9 bases, and 10 bases had no gene match. The CDR3 sequence: CASRGGISAYEQYF. CDR3 bases: TGTGCCAGTCGGGGAGGGATTTCGGCCTACGAGCAGTACTTC.

The chain joins TRBV10-2 to TRBJ2-7, with 13 bases matching TRBD2. This CDR3 contains 15 residues. Germline CDR1 is WSHSY and CDR2 is SAAADI. V was pared by 7 bases and J by 4 bases, with 7 bases of the junction left unmatched. CDR3 loop: CASTGTSGTLYEQYF. DNA for the CDR3: TGCGCCAGCACCGGGACTAGCGGGACCCTTTACGAGCAGTACTTC.